This T cell receptor (beta chain) emerged from a study of cytomegalovirus exposure and HLA in healthy donors. Remarks on this clone: Its antigen is unidentified.

Both 60 Vbeta primers and 13 Jbeta primers went into the PCR. Sequencing was performed with immunoSEQ multiplex PCR; in TCRdb, only in-frame clones are kept and a portion is missing. This sample contains over 60,000 clones. This CDR3 spans 16 amino acids. V was cut by 0 bases and J by 5 bases, with 15 bases left in between. Looked up from germline, CDR1 is KGHSH and CDR2 is LQKENI. Study-level findings and limits: One variant, a missense change in DCLRE1C, was linked in a later analysis to TCR beta V- and J-gene trimming.

Sequenced sample: PBMCs. This rearrangement joins TRBV18 to TRBJ2-3, with D tentatively TRBD1 (5 bases). This TCR was sampled from a female donor in good health and CMV-seropositive. As DNA, the CDR3 is TGTGCCAGCTCACCACCGGGGCAGGGCTACGGAGATACGCAGTATTTT. This translates into CASSPPGQGYGDTQYF. Full variable domain (rest looked up from reference TRBV18 and TRBJ2-3): NAGVMQNPRHLVRRRGQEARLRCSPMKGHSHVYWYRQLPEEGLKFMVYLQKENIIDESGMPKERFSAEFPKEGPSILRIQQVVRGDSAAYFCASSPPGQGYGDTQYFGPGTRLTVL.